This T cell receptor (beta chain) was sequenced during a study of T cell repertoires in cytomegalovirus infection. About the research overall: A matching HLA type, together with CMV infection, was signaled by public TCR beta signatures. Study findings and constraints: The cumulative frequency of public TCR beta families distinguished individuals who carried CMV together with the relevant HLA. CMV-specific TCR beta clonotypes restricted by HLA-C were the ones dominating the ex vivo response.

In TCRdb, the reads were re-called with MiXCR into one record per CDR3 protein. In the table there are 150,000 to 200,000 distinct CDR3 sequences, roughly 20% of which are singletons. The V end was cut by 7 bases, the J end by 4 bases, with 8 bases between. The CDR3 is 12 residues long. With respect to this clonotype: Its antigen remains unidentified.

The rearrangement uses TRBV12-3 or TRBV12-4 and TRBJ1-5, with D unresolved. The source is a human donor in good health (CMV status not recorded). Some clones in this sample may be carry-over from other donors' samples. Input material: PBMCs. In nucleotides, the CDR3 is TGTGCCAGCAACGAACCTAATCAGCCCCAGCATTTT. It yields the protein CASNEPNQPQHF.